Following are 32 T cell receptor beta chains from one sample sequenced in a study of CD8 T cells in ankylosing spondylitis (TCRdb year 2017). Receptor libraries were prepared by 5' RACE. The data were produced on an Illumina HiSeq 2500. TCRdb handled the public reads itself, with Q25 trimming in fastp and clone calling in MiXCR, and kept productive beta chains. Identical CDR3 protein sequences are pooled into one entry, listed with their most common genes and DNA. Recorded for this sample are 670,000 or so distinct CDR3 sequences; 15% to 20% of them occurred a single time. The ten largest clones capture around a fifth of the sample. No antigens are known for them. Results the study describes overall, beyond this receptor: A TCR beta motif of seven or eight highly homologous amino acid variants appeared characteristic of blood from ankylosing spondylitis patients.

The sequenced material came from blood, either unsorted or a sorted T cell fraction (not recorded which). The receptors stem from a male donor with ankylosing spondylitis.

The CDR3 spells CASRNMGDEQFF. The CDR3 DNA reads as TGTGCCAGCAGAAATATGGGCGATGAGCAGTTCTTC. V is TRBV11-2 and J is TRBJ2-1; D not resolved. This CDR3 has 12 amino acids. Trimming took 6 bases from V and 8 from J, leaving 11 bases between them. Germline CDR1 SGHAT, CDR2 FQNNGV.

This clonotype was counted a few times. V usage is TRBV5-1 and J usage is TRBJ1-2, with D uncertain. The V end lost 5 bases, the J end lost 0 bases, and 11 bases lay between the germline ends. This CDR3 region has 14 residues. CDR1 and CDR2 from the germline V gene are SGHRS and YFSETQ. The CDR3: CASRAAEANYGYTF. The CDR3 DNA reads as TGCGCCAGCAGAGCTGCAGAAGCTAACTATGGCTACACCTTC.

This chain uses TRBV7-8 with TRBJ2-7, with no clear D. CDR3 size: 13 residues. The germline gives CDR1 SGHVS, CDR2 FQNEAQ. Trimming left V 4 bases short and J 0 bases short, with 7 bases between. Written as DNA, the CDR3 is TGTGCCAGCAGCTGGCCAAGCTCCTACGAGCAGTACTTC. Protein: CASSWPSSYEQYF.

The chain has TRBV24-1 and TRBJ1-5; D is possibly TRBD1 (6 bases). Germline loops: CDR1 KGHDR, CDR2 SFDVKD. CDR3 size: 16 residues. V was pared by 3 bases and J by 1 base, with 12 bases between. The CDR3 protein is CATSDRTTGSNQPQHF. Written as DNA, the CDR3 is TGTGCCACCAGTGATCGCACCACAGGGAGCAATCAGCCCCAGCATTTT.

The chain employs TRBV6-2 or TRBV6-3 and TRBJ2-2, with 9 nucleotides matching TRBD2. This CDR3 has 16 amino acids. Germline trimming cut 7 bases from V and 5 bases from J; bases unmatched to any gene: 11. Germline V gene data show CDR1 as MNHEY and CDR2 as SVGEGT. The DNA of the CDR3 is TGTGCCAGCATGGACAGGCTAGCGGGAAGGACCGGGGAGCTGTTTTTT. The encoded protein is CASMDRLAGRTGELFF.

V gene TRBV11-3 combines with J gene TRBJ2-2; perhaps TRBD2 as D (5 bases). Between the trimmed V and J ends, which lost 5 bases and 6 bases, there was a span of 13 bases. Germline assignment: CDR1 SGHNT and CDR2 YENEEA. The CDR3 length is 14 residues. CDR3 in amino acids: CASSPPLGAGELFF. The DNA for the CDR3 is TGTGCCAGCAGCCCCCCCCTCGGGGCCGGGGAGCTGTTTTTT.

This clonotype occurred a few times. The V call is TRBV15, the J call TRBJ2-5; no reliable D call. The CDR3 sequence is 11 residues long. Germline-derived CDR1 and CDR2 are LNHNV and YYDKDF (reference sequence). V was pared by 2 bases and J by 5 bases, with 3 bases between. Written as DNA, the CDR3 is TGTGCCACCAGCAGATTGGAGACCCAGTACTTC. Translation: CATSRLETQYF.

A few counts support this clonotype. The chain carries TRBV19 and TRBJ2-1; TRBD2 matches at 9 bases. In germline, CDR1 is LNHDA, CDR2 SQIVND (reference sequence). This CDR3 contains 15 residues. With 5 bases clipped from V and 2 bases from J, the junction kept 4 bases outside the gene matches. The CDR3 coding sequence is TGTGCCAGTAGTTCCCCTAGCGGGACCTACAATGAGCAGTTCTTC. This sequence encodes CASSSPSGTYNEQFF.

The chain is built from TRBV4-3 and TRBJ2-5, with D possibly matching TRBD2 (6 bases). The V gene's germline CDR1 is LGHNA and CDR2 YSLEER. The ends were cut back, 6 bases at V and 0 bases at J, with 14 bases in the middle. The CDR3 spans 15 residues. In nucleotides, the CDR3 is TGCGCCAGCAGTCCTAGCGCGAGCGACCAAGAGACCCAGTACTTC. Amino acid sequence: CASSPSASDQETQYF.

This clonotype was counted only a few times. The V and J genes are TRBV27 and TRBJ2-6; either TRBD1 or TRBD2 may fit D (5 bases each). V was shortened by 5 bases and J by 0 bases, with 17 bases between the two germline ends. Germline values: CDR1 MNHEY, CDR2 SMNVEV (reference sequence). The CDR3 extends over 18 amino acids. DNA for the CDR3: TGTGCCAGCAGTCCCTTTTTGGGGGTCGGCTCTGGGGCCAACGTCCTGACTTTC. Protein product: CASSPFLGVGSGANVLTF.

In this sample, this clonotype turned up a few times. The chain is built from TRBV28 and TRBJ2-5, with a tentative D call TRBD1 (5 bases). V dropped 3 bases and J dropped 5 bases, with 10 bases sitting between them. In germline, CDR1 is MDHEN, CDR2 SYDVKM. This CDR3 is 13 amino acids long. The CDR3 DNA is TGTGCCAGCAGTTTGGGGCAGCTGGAGACCCAGTACTTC. It translates to CASSLGQLETQYF. Based on the CDR3 plus reference TRBV28 and TRBJ2-5, the full variable domain is DVKVTQSSRYLVKRTGEKVFLECVQDMDHENMFWYRQDPGLGLRLIYFSYDVKMKEKGDIPEGYSVSREKKERFSLILESASTNQTSMYLCASSLGQLETQYFGPGTRLLVL.

This sequence joins TRBV29-1 and TRBJ1-1; D gene uncertain. Trimming took 6 bases from V and 0 from J, leaving 11 bases between them. CDR1 SQVTM and CDR2 ANQGSEA come from the germline V gene. The CDR3 contains 13 residues. CDR3 nucleotides: TGCAGCGTCTTAACGGACCTGAACACTGAAGCTTTCTTT. It yields the protein CSVLTDLNTEAFF.

The genes are TRBV15 and TRBJ1-5; maybe TRBD1 (6 bases). The ends were cut back, 0 bases at V and 1 base at J, with 10 bases in the middle. This CDR3 contains 16 residues. Germline CDR1 is LNHNV and CDR2 is YYDKDF (reference sequence). The CDR3 bases are TGTGCCACCAGCAGAGATGCCAGGGGAAGCAATCAGCCCCAGCATTTT. It specifies CATSRDARGSNQPQHF.

The chain uses TRBV9 and TRBJ2-7; D may be TRBD1 or TRBD2 (6 bases each). V was pared by 4 bases and J by 7 bases, with 21 bases between. The CDR3 totals 15 residues. Germline V gene lookup returns CDR1 SGDLS and CDR2 YYNGEE. Here the CDR3 reads CASSPQGQGRFEQYF. The CDR3 DNA sequence: TGTGCCAGCAGCCCTCAGGGGCAGGGGAGGTTTGAGCAGTACTTC.

The rearrangement joins TRBV6-5 to TRBJ1-2, with D perhaps TRBD1 (5 bases). The CDR3 length is 12 residues. CDR1 and CDR2 from the germline V gene are MNHEY and SVGAGI. V was pared by 6 bases and J by 2 bases, with 7 bases between. DNA for the CDR3: TGTGCCAGCAGGACAGAGAACTATGGCTACACCTTC. Amino acids: CASRTENYGYTF.

This clonotype came up a few times. The genes are TRBV20-1 and TRBJ2-1, with 9 bases identical to TRBD2. The CDR3 loop spans 14 amino acids. The J segment lost 6 bases and the V segment lost 1 base, leaving 4 bases of the junction unmatched. The germline gives CDR1 DFQATT, CDR2 SNEGSKA (reference sequence). The CDR3 sequence is CSARATGLANEQFF. In DNA, the CDR3 is TGCAGTGCTAGAGCCACGGGACTAGCCAATGAGCAGTTCTTC.

This clonotype was seen more than once but under ten times. The chain uses TRBV2 and TRBJ2-7; the match to TRBD1 covers 8 bases. The CDR3 runs 15 residues. V gave up 5 bases and J gave up 5 bases; unmatched junction bases: 11. CDR1 is SNHLY, CDR2 FYNNEI, per germline. The CDR3 region has the DNA TGTGCCAGCAGTACCGATACAGGGGGAGGCAACGAGCAGTACTTC. It is translated as CASSTDTGGGNEQYF. The whole variable domain, remainder taken from reference TRBV2 and TRBJ2-7, is EPEVTQTPSHQVTQMGQEVILRCVPISNHLYFYWYRQILGQKVEFLVSFYNNEISEKSEIFDDQFSVERPDGSNFTLKIRSTKLEDSAMYFCASSTDTGGGNEQYFGPGTRLTVT.

The chain uses TRBV12-3 or TRBV12-4 and TRBJ2-5, with TRBD1 identical over 7 bases. Losses at the gene ends were 6 bases for V and 1 base for J; bases not matched to a gene: 8. The CDR3 loop spans 15 amino acids. The CDR3 sequence: CASRPQGGVQETQYF. The CDR3, as DNA: TGTGCCAGCAGACCACAAGGGGGCGTCCAAGAGACCCAGTACTTC.

This clonotype showed up just a few times. This chain connects TRBV7-2 to TRBJ1-2; D might be TRBD1 (6 bases). Trimming stripped 1 base from V and 6 bases from J, with 12 bases between. The germline V gene encodes CDR1 SGHTA and CDR2 FQGNSA. This CDR3 spans 14 amino acids. The CDR3 region is CASSLGTAQNGYTF. The CDR3 DNA reads as TGTGCCAGCAGCTTAGGGACAGCCCAAAATGGCTACACCTTC.

This clonotype was observed a few times. CDR3 region: CAWRAGTGPRGNEKLFF. The CDR3 region has the DNA TGTGCCTGGAGAGCCGGGACAGGTCCCCGAGGGAATGAAAAACTGTTTTTT. The chain employs TRBV30 and TRBJ1-4; 8 bases agree with TRBD1. The CDR3 totals 17 residues. V trimming: 3 bases; J trimming: 5 bases; junction bases outside the gene matches: 14. CDR1 GTSNPN and CDR2 SVGIG come from the germline V gene (reference sequence). The full variable domain, in which reference TRBV30 and TRBJ1-4 provide the parts outside the CDR3, is SQTIHQWPATLVQPVGSPLSLECTVEGTSNPNLYWYRQAAGRGLQLLFYSVGIGQISSEVPQNLSASRPQDRQFILSSKKLLLSDSGFYLCAWRAGTGPRGNEKLFFGSGTQLSVL.

J is TRBJ2-1 and V is TRBV10-3; TRBD1 matches at 11 bases. From germline, CDR1 is ENHRY and CDR2 SYGVKD. The CDR3 spans 19 residues. After removal of 5 bases from V and 4 bases from J, the junction contained 16 bases not matched to a gene. The CDR3 DNA follows: TGTGCCATCAGTTCGCCGGGACAGGGGGGAGCGAGAAGTTACAATGAGCAGTTCTTC. It encodes CAISSPGQGGARSYNEQFF.

V is TRBV15 and J is TRBJ1-1; D is unclear. V shed 0 bases and J shed 1 base, with 15 bases lying between them. The CDR3 covers 17 residues. Germline assignment: CDR1 LNHNV and CDR2 YYDKDF (reference sequence). CDR3 sequence: CATSRDPPGGGNTEAFF. The CDR3 bases are TGTGCCACCAGCAGAGACCCCCCCGGAGGAGGGAACACTGAAGCTTTCTTT.

The chain joins TRBV11-2 to TRBJ2-1, with 8 bases fitting TRBD2. CDR1 SGHAT and CDR2 FQNNGV come from the germline V gene. The CDR3 runs 17 residues. V lost 4 bases, J lost 2 bases, and 10 bases stayed unmatched. CDR3: CASSSDLGLAAYNEQFF. In DNA form, the CDR3 reads TGTGCCAGCAGCTCAGATCTCGGACTAGCAGCCTACAATGAGCAGTTCTTC.

At least ten counts were recorded for this clonotype. The chain has TRBV13 and TRBJ1-2; a possible D gene is TRBD1 (6 bases). The CDR3 has 14 residues. V was shortened by 4 bases and J by 6 bases, with 15 bases between the two germline ends. Germline-derived CDR1 and CDR2 are PRHDT and FYEKMQ (reference sequence). The CDR3 loop reads CASSSLTGSNGYTF. CDR3 sequence (DNA): TGTGCCAGCAGCTCTCTGACAGGCTCGAATGGCTACACCTTC.

The sample holds a few counts of this clonotype. The chain is built from TRBV10-3 and TRBJ1-2; a weak D match, TRBD1 (6 bases). The CDR3 is made up of 16 amino acids. The ends were cut back, 4 bases at V and 5 bases at J, with 20 bases in the middle. Per the germline V gene, CDR1 is ENHRY and CDR2 is SYGVKD. The CDR3 here is CAISGTNVQGSYGYTF. The CDR3 coding sequence is TGTGCCATCAGTGGAACTAACGTACAGGGAAGTTATGGCTACACCTTC.

This rearrangement joins TRBV5-1 to TRBJ2-1; unclear D gene. CDR3 length equals 14 residues. The germline gives CDR1 SGHRS, CDR2 YFSETQ. V lost 0 bases and J lost 10, with 14 bases in between. DNA for the CDR3: TGCGCCAGCAGCTTGGCCGTCCCCCGAACAGAGCAGTTCTTC. Residues: CASSLAVPRTEQFF.

This clonotype was seen more than once but under ten times. The V gene is TRBV6-2 or TRBV6-3, the J gene TRBJ2-3; possibly TRBD1 for D (5 bases). This CDR3 comprises 13 residues. Germline loops: CDR1 MNHEY, CDR2 SVGEGT. V was shortened by 9 bases and J by 6 bases, with 16 bases between the two germline ends. CDR3 in amino acids: CARRRGTRDTQYF. CDR3 DNA sequence: TGTGCCAGGAGAAGGGGCACACGCGATACGCAGTATTTT.

This clonotype has a count of ten or more. J is TRBJ2-2 and V is TRBV4-1; D remains unclear. The V gene's germline CDR1 is MGHRA and CDR2 YSYEKL. CDR3 size: 14 residues. Trimming cost V 4 bases and J 6 bases, with 12 bases left between them. CDR3 sequence: CASSLGSPPGELFF. CDR3 DNA: TGCGCCAGCAGCCTTGGTTCTCCGCCCGGGGAGCTGTTTTTT.

The chain employs TRBV7-8 and TRBJ2-2, with TRBD1 matching 10 bases. The V gene's germline CDR1 is SGHVS and CDR2 FQNEAQ. V shed 6 bases, J shed 6 bases, and the junction held 7 bases outside the gene matches. This CDR3 contains 15 residues. The CDR3 nucleotides read TGTGCCAGCAGTCAGGACAGGGGGATCGCCGGGGAGCTGTTTTTT. This gives the protein CASSQDRGIAGELFF.

This clonotype was seen a handful of times. This chain joins TRBV29-1 and TRBJ2-1, with TRBD1 matching 8 bases. Trimming took 5 bases from V and 3 from J; bases not matched to a gene: 6. CDR1 and CDR2 (germline): SQVTM, ANQGSEA. CDR3 length equals 14 residues. CDR3 amino acids: CSVPRQGNYNEQFF. CDR3 nucleotide sequence: TGCAGCGTTCCCCGACAGGGGAACTACAATGAGCAGTTCTTC.

V is TRBV29-1 and J is TRBJ2-3; the D gene is possibly TRBD1 (5 bases). The CDR3 is 15 amino acids. The V gene's germline CDR1 is SQVTM and CDR2 ANQGSEA. The V end lost 3 bases, the J end lost 1 base, and 14 bases lay between the germline ends. DNA for the CDR3: TGCAGCGTTGAGGTGGGGCGGATTGGCACAGATACGCAGTATTTT. This gives the protein CSVEVGRIGTDTQYF.

This clonotype appeared a few times. The chain employs TRBV10-3 and TRBJ2-1; maybe TRBD2 (6 bases). This CDR3 has 14 amino acids. Trimming took 0 bases from V and 9 from J, leaving 12 bases between them. The V gene's germline CDR1 is ENHRY and CDR2 SYGVKD. This chain's CDR3 is CAISESTGEGEQFF. DNA of the CDR3: TGTGCCATCAGTGAGTCAACGGGAGAGGGTGAGCAGTTCTTC.